A single sample is the source of the 27 T cell receptor beta chains below, sequenced in a study of shared T cell receptors in the human thymus (dated by TCRdb to 2020 to 2022). Library method: the immunoSEQ multiplex PCR assay. TCRdb obtained this table from immuneACCESS and retained in-frame rearrangements with V and J assigned. These tables miss some clones; where compared with another copy, unresolved V genes account for less than half of the shortfall, and the remainder is unexplained. The sample table lists 700,000 or so clones, 80% to 90% of them with a count of one. The ten largest clones take up approximately 0.01% of the sample. This sample also appeared in a second study, on human thymus T cells.

The sample comprised thymocytes. These TCRs come from a girl under three years old with a congenital heart defect. Donor details come from another sample of the same person, matched by shared clones.

This rearrangement joins TRBV9 to TRBJ2-1, with 10 bases aligning to TRBD1. V dropped 3 bases and J dropped 5; count of bases not matched to a gene: 17. Germline loops: CDR1 SGDLS, CDR2 YYNGEE. The CDR3 consists of 19 residues. This CDR3 reads CASSDTPCPGTGDNNEQFF. Written as DNA, the CDR3 is TGTGCCAGCAGCGACACCCCGTGCCCCGGGACAGGGGATAACAATGAGCAGTTCTTC.

The chain uses TRBV14 and TRBJ1-3; TRBD1 might be the D (5 bases). Germline CDR1 and CDR2: SGHDN and FVKESK. V lost 3 bases, J lost 0 bases, and 9 bases lay in between. The CDR3 contains 15 residues. CDR3 protein: CASSHDSYSGNTIYF. DNA of the CDR3: TGTGCCAGCAGCCATGACAGTTACTCTGGAAACACCATATATTTT.

CDR3 DNA: TGTGCCAGCAGTGAATGTGTGGAGACAGACAGCAATCAGCCCCAGCATTTT. Translated: CASSECVETDSNQPQHF. The rearrangement links TRBV25-1 to TRBJ1-5, with a tentative D call TRBD1 (5 bases). The V gene lost 1 base and the J gene lost 1 base, with 14 bases spanning the gap. The CDR3 covers 17 residues. In germline, CDR1 is MGHDK, CDR2 SYGVNS.

The DNA for the CDR3 is TGCGCCAGCAGCCAAGACGCAGGGGGAGCTTTCTATGGCTACACCTTC. Residues: CASSQDAGGAFYGYTF. The V call is TRBV4-1, the J call TRBJ1-2, with 7 bases matching TRBD1. The germline V gene encodes CDR1 MGHRA and CDR2 YSYEKL. V shed 0 bases, J shed 4 bases, and the junction held 8 bases outside the gene matches. This CDR3 is 16 amino acids long.

The chain links TRBV7-9 to TRBJ1-2; a weak D match, TRBD1 (6 bases). V was trimmed by 10 bases and J by 2 bases, leaving 11 bases between them. CDR1 and CDR2 (germline): SEHNR, FQNEAQ (reference sequence). The CDR3 runs to 12 residues. The CDR3 sequence: CATADRNYGYTF. The DNA of the CDR3 is TGTGCCACCGCGGACAGAAACTATGGCTACACCTTC.

V and J are TRBV19 and TRBJ1-2, with D tentatively TRBD1 (5 bases). In germline, CDR1 is LNHDA, CDR2 SQIVND (reference sequence). V was cut by 3 bases and J by 3 bases, with 14 bases left in between. This CDR3 has 15 amino acids. CDR3 protein: CASSIGTGDYYGYTF. CDR3 in DNA: TGTGCCAGTAGTATCGGAACAGGAGACTACTATGGCTACACCTTC.

This clone occurred a few times. Because the CDR3 is missing its conserved closing phenylalanine or tryptophan, this is likely a read error. The DNA is omitted, as the CDR3 cannot be located on it reliably, and the CDR3 follows TCRdb's listing. The V gene is TRBV4-3, the J gene TRBJ1-1. The V gene's germline CDR1 is LGHNA and CDR2 YSLEER. The CDR3 is 16 amino acids long, termini counted. The CDR3 protein is CASSQDYTPPPGDRII.

V is TRBV2 and J is TRBJ2-3; D might be TRBD2 (6 bases). The CDR3 has 18 amino acids. Germline loops: CDR1 SNHLY, CDR2 FYNNEI. Trimming stripped 3 bases from V and 0 bases from J, with 19 bases between. CDR3 nucleotides: TGTGCCAGCAGTGAGGGTCACGGCGGGGAGACTAGCACAGATACGCAGTATTTT. Protein sequence: CASSEGHGGETSTDTQYF.

This chain joins TRBV28 and TRBJ1-5; perhaps TRBD1 as D (5 bases). Trimming shortened V by 8 bases and J by 3 bases, and 26 bases separated the two germline ends. The CDR3 contains 18 residues. Germline V gene data show CDR1 as MDHEN and CDR2 as SYDVKM. CDR3 DNA: TGTGCCAGCTATCCTAGACACTCGGGGGACCTCCTCAATCAGCCCCAGCATTTT. Translating gives CASYPRHSGDLLNQPQHF.

The sample holds a few counts of this clone. The CDR3 nucleotides are TGCGCCAGCAGCTTGGACTTCGGACAGGGTGGAACTAATGAAAAACTGTTTTTT. Protein: CASSLDFGQGGTNEKLFF. The V gene is TRBV5-1, the J gene TRBJ1-4, with 8 bases identical to TRBD1. CDR1 and CDR2 from the germline V gene are SGHRS and YFSETQ. J gave up 1 base and V 0 bases, and 8 bases lay outside the gene matches. The CDR3 sequence is 18 residues long.

The rearrangement uses TRBV10-3 and TRBJ2-7, with unresolved D. Germline CDR1 is ENHRY and CDR2 is SYGVKD. Trimming stripped 1 base from V and 2 bases from J, with 6 bases between. CDR3 length: 13 residues. The CDR3: CAISEWAAYEQYF. The DNA of the CDR3 is TGTGCCATCAGTGAGTGGGCAGCCTACGAGCAGTACTTC.

The V call is TRBV5-1, the J call TRBJ1-1; possible D gene TRBD1, 6 bases. Germline V gene lookup returns CDR1 SGHRS and CDR2 YFSETQ. V lost 4 bases and J lost 1, with 20 bases in between. This CDR3 is built from 17 residues. The CDR3 sequence is CASSLRGAGRRNTEAFF. Here the CDR3 DNA reads TGCGCCAGCAGCCTTCGGGGGGCTGGACGTCGGAACACTGAAGCTTTCTTT.

V gene TRBV27 combines with J gene TRBJ1-4; no definite D call. The germline V gene has CDR1 MNHEY and CDR2 SMNVEV (reference sequence). CDR3 length: 16 amino acids. Trimming pared 5 bases from V and 8 bases from J, leaving 21 bases between. CDR3 sequence: CASSHHLNRAGEKLFF. CDR3 sequence (DNA): TGTGCCAGCAGTCACCACCTCAACCGCGCCGGGGAAAAACTGTTTTTT.

This clone has only one observation. CDR3 sequence: CASRLRGELFF. Here the CDR3 DNA reads TGTGCCAGCAGACTCCGCGGGGAGCTGTTTTTT. V and J are TRBV27 and TRBJ2-2, with D uncertain. Germline-derived CDR1 and CDR2 are MNHEY and SMNVEV (reference sequence). This CDR3 region has 11 residues. Trimming stripped 6 bases from V and 7 bases from J, with 6 bases between.

In this sample, this clone turned up a few times. The rearrangement joins TRBV10-1 to TRBJ2-2; possible D gene TRBD1, 7 bases. Germline V CDR1 and CDR2: WNHNN, SYGVQD (reference sequence). This CDR3 comprises 16 residues. V gave up 2 bases and J gave up 3 bases, with 13 bases separating them. The DNA of the CDR3 is TGCGCCAGCAGTGAGGCCAGGGGGGTCCACACCGGGGAGCTGTTTTTT. Protein: CASSEARGVHTGELFF.

The chain employs TRBV6-1 and TRBJ2-5, with TRBD1 matching over 7 bases. The CDR3 extends over 16 amino acids. V gave up 2 bases and J gave up 2 bases; unmatched junction bases: 8. CDR1 is MNHNS, CDR2 SASEGT, per germline. For the CDR3, the DNA is TGTGCCAGCAGTGAAAATATGTGGACAGGACAAGAGACCCAGTACTTC. Protein: CASSENMWTGQETQYF.

The chain links TRBV4-1 to TRBJ2-5; a possible D gene is TRBD2 (7 bases). Per the germline V gene, CDR1 is MGHRA and CDR2 is YSYEKL. V was trimmed by 2 bases and J by 2 bases, leaving 12 bases between them. The CDR3 loop spans 15 amino acids. CDR3 residues: CASSQRGGTQETQYF. The CDR3 DNA is TGCGCCAGCAGCCAAAGGGGGGGGACACAAGAGACCCAGTACTTC.

This CDR3 reads CASSLERTYNEQFF. Written as DNA, the CDR3 is TGCGCCAGCAGCTTGGAGCGGACTTACAATGAGCAGTTCTTC. V is TRBV5-1 and J is TRBJ2-1, with D possibly TRBD2 on 5 matching bases. CDR3 length: 14 residues. Trimming removed 0 bases from V and 4 bases from J, with 8 bases in between. Germline V lookup: CDR1 SGHRS, CDR2 YFSETQ.

V gene TRBV6-6 combines with J gene TRBJ1-2; D may be TRBD1 (6 bases). Trimming cost V 6 bases and J 1 base, with 12 bases left between them. Germline-derived CDR1 and CDR2 are MNHNY and SVGAGI (reference sequence). There are 14 residues in the CDR3. As DNA, the CDR3 is TGTGCCAGCAGAGACAGGCCTTTTAACTATGGCTACACCTTC. It specifies CASRDRPFNYGYTF.

This chain links TRBV12-5 with TRBJ1-5, with 7 bases identical to TRBD1. Unmatched junction bases numbered 6, after V lost 1 base and J lost 0 bases. Per the germline V gene, CDR1 is LGHNT and CDR2 is FRNRAP. The CDR3 is made up of 17 amino acids. CDR3 in amino acids: CASGLDRGEYSNQPQHF. CDR3 in DNA: TGTGCTAGTGGTTTGGACAGGGGAGAGTATAGCAATCAGCCCCAGCATTTT.

This clone is a singleton in its sample. V is TRBV15 and J is TRBJ1-6; TRBD1 agrees at 8 bases. Germline V lookup: CDR1 LNHNV, CDR2 YYDKDF (reference sequence). J was trimmed by 7 bases and V by 5 bases; bases with no gene match: 10. There are 16 residues in the CDR3. The DNA of the CDR3 is TGTGCCACCAGCTCCTGGGAGGACAGGGCGAATTCACCCCTCCACTTT. Translating it yields CATSSWEDRANSPLHF.

CDR3 amino acids: CASSFDRQETQYF. The CDR3 nucleotides read TGTGCCAGCAGCTTTGACAGACAAGAGACCCAGTACTTC. This rearrangement joins TRBV7-2 to TRBJ2-5; the D gene is possibly TRBD1 (5 bases). Germline V gene sequence: CDR1 SGHTA, CDR2 FQGNSA. Trimming took off 3 bases at V and 2 bases at J, with 7 bases between the two ends. The CDR3 covers 13 residues.

The chain joins TRBV15 to TRBJ1-5; D not resolved. Germline V CDR1 and CDR2: LNHNV, YYDKDF (reference sequence). The CDR3 is 16 residues long. Trimming removed 1 base from V and 1 base from J, with 11 bases in between. The CDR3 sequence is CATSRVTAFSNQPQHF. The CDR3 nucleotides read TGTGCCACCAGCAGAGTAACCGCGTTCAGCAATCAGCCCCAGCATTTT.

This rearrangement joins TRBV7-2 to TRBJ2-7; a weak D match, TRBD1 (6 bases). Between the trimmed V and J ends, which lost 4 bases and 5 bases, there was a span of 21 bases. Germline CDR1 reads SGHTA; CDR2 reads FQGNSA. This CDR3 region has 16 residues. The CDR3 region is CASSSKNEQGGHEQYF. The CDR3 DNA is TGTGCCAGCAGCTCCAAAAATGAACAGGGCGGACACGAGCAGTACTTC.

The CDR3, as DNA: TGCGCCAGCAGCCCTACCGGGACAGGGGGTTATTCACCCCTCCACTTT. Protein sequence: CASSPTGTGGYSPLHF. This sequence joins TRBV4-1 and TRBJ1-6; TRBD1 aligns across 11 bases. Germline CDR1 reads MGHRA; CDR2 reads YSYEKL. There are 16 residues in the CDR3. V shed 4 bases, J shed 8 bases, and the junction held 7 bases outside the gene matches.

This clone has more than one count but fewer than ten. The chain links TRBV10-3 to TRBJ2-2; weak D call: TRBD2 (5 bases). CDR3 length: 17 residues. The V end lost 6 bases, the J end lost 2 bases, and 19 bases lay between the germline ends. Looked up from germline, CDR1 is ENHRY and CDR2 is SYGVKD. The CDR3 protein is CAIRELGDLGNTGELFF. CDR3 bases: TGTGCCATCAGGGAACTAGGAGATCTGGGAAACACCGGGGAGCTGTTTTTT.

The chain has TRBV7-2 and TRBJ2-3; D gene uncertain. Germline values: CDR1 SGHTA, CDR2 FQGNSA. Trimming removed 5 bases from V and 6 bases from J, with 12 bases in between. This CDR3 is 13 amino acids long. CDR3: CASSDLQMDTQYF. CDR3 sequence (DNA): TGTGCCAGCAGCGATTTACAAATGGATACGCAGTATTTT.